Following are 32 T cell receptor beta chains from one sample sequenced in a study of patients and donors after allogeneic stem cell transplantation. Each CDR3 protein gets one entry after TCRdb re-called the RT-PCR reads with MiXCR. The profile covers approximately 150,000 distinct CDR3 sequences, with about a third appearing a single time and 50% to 65% taken by the ten largest. Sequenced: blood, either unsorted or a sorted T cell fraction (not recorded which). The receptors come from a human donor who was either an allogeneic HSCT recipient or a stem cell or donor lymphocyte infusion donor (not recorded which). It is not recorded whose cells these are; they may come from a transplant donor.

This clonotype has just one count. The chain carries TRBV4-3 and TRBJ2-1; 7 bases are shared with TRBD1. Per germline, CDR1 LGHNA and CDR2 YSLEER. V gave up 0 bases and J gave up 8 bases; unmatched junction bases: 7. The CDR3 length is 15 residues. CDR3 protein: CASSQDRGGFDEQFF. CDR3 in DNA: TGCGCCAGCAGCCAAGATAGAGGGGGCTTTGATGAGCAGTTCTTC.

This clonotype has only a few counts. The V and J genes are TRBV9 and TRBJ2-3; no clear D. The V end lost 4 bases, the J end lost 2 bases, and 11 bases lay between the germline ends. Germline V gene data show CDR1 as SGDLS and CDR2 as YYNGEE. The CDR3 has 14 amino acids. In DNA form, the CDR3 reads TGTGCCAGCAGCATCCGGGCTTCCACAGATACGCAGTATTTT. Protein: CASSIRASTDTQYF.

The genes are TRBV6-1 and TRBJ2-7; weak D call: TRBD1 (5 bases). V lost 9 bases and J 7 bases, leaving 16 bases between the germline ends. Germline V CDR1 and CDR2: MNHNS, SASEGT. The CDR3 loop spans 12 amino acids. In DNA form, the CDR3 reads TGTGCCAGACCCCCGAGTAGGGGTGAGCAGTACGTC. Amino acid sequence: CARPPSRGEQYV.

The rearrangement uses TRBV20-1 and TRBJ1-6, with unresolved D. Germline assignment: CDR1 DFQATT and CDR2 SNEGSKA (reference sequence). The CDR3 covers 12 residues. V was trimmed by 0 bases and J by 12 bases, leaving 9 bases between them. CDR3 residues: CSARDHGIPLHF. For the CDR3, the DNA is TGCAGTGCTAGAGATCACGGAATACCCCTCCACTTT.

CDR3 protein: CASSFDSPLHF. CDR3 nucleotide sequence: TGTGCCAGCAGTTTTGATTCACCCCTCCACTTT. This sequence joins TRBV28 and TRBJ1-6, with unresolved D. Trimming cost V 3 bases and J 8 bases, with 2 bases left between them. The CDR3 consists of 11 residues. Germline V gene data show CDR1 as MDHEN and CDR2 as SYDVKM.

The chain is built from TRBV27 and TRBJ1-2; TRBD1 aligns across 9 bases. Trimming took 2 bases from V and 7 from J; bases not matched to a gene: 5. Germline values: CDR1 MNHEY, CDR2 SMNVEV (reference sequence). This CDR3 has 14 residues. CDR3 sequence: CASSLTGGTPGYTF. CDR3 nucleotide sequence: TGTGCCAGCAGTTTAACAGGGGGCACGCCTGGCTACACCTTC.

This clonotype turned up a few times. The J gene is TRBJ1-2, the V gene TRBV4-3; a possible D gene is TRBD1 (5 bases). This CDR3 has 17 amino acids. V lost 4 bases, J lost 4 bases, and 22 bases lay in between. CDR1 is LGHNA and CDR2 is YSLEER in the germline V gene. The CDR3 spells CASSPPNSGIQTYGYTF. For the CDR3, the DNA is TGCGCCAGCAGCCCCCCCAACTCAGGGATTCAGACCTATGGCTACACCTTC.

The chain employs TRBV10-3 and TRBJ1-3, with a possible D match to TRBD1 (5 bases). V shed 8 bases and J shed 2 bases, with 16 bases lying between them. The CDR3 is made up of 15 amino acids. The germline V gene encodes CDR1 ENHRY and CDR2 SYGVKD. The CDR3, as DNA: TGTGCCATCTCCGGGGCCCCCAGCGCTGGAAACACCATATATTTT. Translation: CAISGAPSAGNTIYF.

The chain combines TRBV9 with TRBJ2-3, with 9 bases identical to TRBD2. Trimming cost V 0 bases and J 2 bases; bases outside gene matches: 1. Per the germline V gene, CDR1 is SGDLS and CDR2 is YYNGEE. The CDR3 covers 15 residues. DNA of the CDR3: TGTGCCAGCAGCGTAGGACTAGCGGACACAGATACGCAGTATTTT. Its protein is CASSVGLADTDTQYF.

This clonotype was counted once. The chain employs TRBV3-1 and TRBJ1-6; D might be TRBD1 (6 bases). With 4 bases removed from V and 10 bases from J, the gap between germline ends came to 20 bases. This CDR3 has 16 amino acids. The V gene's germline CDR1 is LGHDT and CDR2 YNNKEL (reference sequence). CDR3 region: CASSPRDNPFDSPLHF. The CDR3 DNA reads as TGTGCCAGCAGCCCCCGGGACAATCCATTCGACTCACCCCTCCACTTT.

In this sample, this clonotype turned up a few times. The rearrangement joins TRBV20-1 to TRBJ1-2; perhaps TRBD1 as D (6 bases). Germline CDR1 and CDR2: DFQATT and SNEGSKA (reference sequence). The CDR3 is made up of 12 amino acids. V lost 6 bases, J lost 8 bases, and 16 bases lay in between. The CDR3 protein is CSARGGQGGYTF. In DNA form, the CDR3 reads TGCAGTGCCCGGGGGGGGCAGGGAGGCTACACCTTC.

This clonotype was seen repeatedly, ten times or more. The rearrangement uses TRBV9 and TRBJ1-1; 8 nucleotides agree with TRBD1. The CDR3 has 15 residues. Losses at the gene ends were 3 bases for V and 1 base for J; bases not matched to a gene: 5. Per germline, CDR1 SGDLS and CDR2 YYNGEE. The CDR3 DNA reads TGTGCCAGCAGCGCCCTGGGGACAGGGAACACTGAAGCTTTCTTT. It encodes CASSALGTGNTEAFF.

V gene TRBV5-1 combines with J gene TRBJ2-2; 8 positions match TRBD2. Germline V gene data show CDR1 as SGHRS and CDR2 as YFSETQ. V was clipped by 2 bases and J by 6 bases; unmatched bases: 3. CDR3 length: 14 amino acids. The CDR3 protein is CASSFPGGPGELFF. DNA of the CDR3: TGCGCCAGCAGCTTCCCGGGAGGGCCCGGGGAGCTGTTTTTT.

The chain has TRBV10-3 and TRBJ1-4, with D possibly being TRBD1 (5 bases). The germline V gene has CDR1 ENHRY and CDR2 SYGVKD. The CDR3 is 14 residues long. Trimming shortened V by 2 bases and J by 6 bases, and 10 bases separated the two germline ends. The CDR3 nucleotides read TGTGCCATCAGTGAGGCCGGAGGGGATGAAAAACTGTTTTTT. This codes for CAISEAGGDEKLFF.

This clonotype showed up just a few times. The V and J genes are TRBV10-3 and TRBJ1-1; D is unresolved. Trimming removed 3 bases at V and 6 bases at J, with 14 bases between. The CDR3 length is 14 residues. The germline V gene has CDR1 ENHRY and CDR2 SYGVKD. The CDR3 sequence is CAISDTPGFSEAFF. As DNA, the CDR3 is TGTGCCATCAGTGATACCCCGGGTTTTTCTGAAGCTTTCTTT.

This clonotype was seen only once. The V and J genes are TRBV20-1 and TRBJ1-6; tentatively, D is TRBD1 (5 bases). CDR1 and CDR2 (germline): DFQATT, SNEGSKA (reference sequence). Trimming took off 7 bases at V and 5 bases at J, with 12 bases between the two ends. The CDR3 extends over 13 amino acids. In DNA, the CDR3 is TGCAGTGTAGGGGCGGGGGATAATTCACCCCTCCACTTT. Encoded protein: CSVGAGDNSPLHF.

This chain connects TRBV5-1 to TRBJ2-5; D remains ambiguous. Germline V gene sequence: CDR1 SGHRS, CDR2 YFSETQ. Deletions cut 2 bases from V and 5 bases from J, with 13 bases between. This CDR3 region has 14 residues. CDR3 in amino acids: CASSFNWVVETQYF. The CDR3 region has the DNA TGCGCCAGCAGCTTTAATTGGGTTGTGGAGACCCAGTACTTC.

The rearrangement uses TRBV21-1 and TRBJ2-7; the table assigns TRBD1, which was not confirmed against the DNA. TRBV21-1 is marked as a pseudogene. The CDR3 is 16 residues long. CDR3 loop: CASSKTGQGDYDGQYV. As DNA, the CDR3 is TGTGCCAGCAGCAAAACGGGACAGGGGGACTACGATGGGCAGTACGTC.

This rearrangement joins TRBV5-1 to TRBJ2-7; D is unresolved. Trimming took off 2 bases at V and 3 bases at J, with 3 bases between the two ends. CDR1 SGHRS and CDR2 YFSETQ come from the germline V gene. This CDR3 has 11 amino acids. The CDR3 here is CASSFDYEQYF. The DNA for the CDR3 is TGCGCCAGCAGCTTTGACTACGAGCAGTACTTC. The full variable domain, in which reference TRBV5-1 and TRBJ2-7 provide the parts outside the CDR3, is KAGVTQTPRYLIKTRGQQVTLSCSPISGHRSVSWYQQTPGQGLQFLFEYFSETQRNKGNFPGRFSGRQFSNSRSEMNVSTLELGDSALYLCASSFDYEQYFGPGTRLTVT.

The V and J genes are TRBV12-3 or TRBV12-4 and TRBJ1-3, with D possibly TRBD1 on 5 matching bases. This CDR3 region has 15 residues. V shed 3 bases and J shed 5 bases, with 14 bases lying between them. The CDR3 region has the DNA TGTGCCAGCAGTTTGAGGGGTCCGGCCCGAAACACCATATATTTT. Protein: CASSLRGPARNTIYF.

The J gene is TRBJ1-5, the V gene TRBV20-1; 9 bases line up with TRBD1. Germline V gene lookup returns CDR1 DFQATT and CDR2 SNEGSKA (reference sequence). The ends lost 3 bases at V and 0 bases at J; junction bases unmatched: 9. This CDR3 has 17 residues. The CDR3 sequence is CSASYVTGGLSNQPQHF. As DNA, the CDR3 is TGCAGTGCTAGTTATGTGACAGGGGGTCTTAGCAATCAGCCCCAGCATTTT.

This clonotype was seen at least ten times. V and J are TRBV12-3 or TRBV12-4 and TRBJ1-1; TRBD1 might be the D (5 bases). Trimming removed 6 bases at V and 0 bases at J, with 14 bases between. The CDR3 runs 15 residues. CDR3 DNA sequence: TGTGCCAGCAGCCGACAGTTACTACTGAACACTGAAGCTTTCTTT. Translating it yields CASSRQLLLNTEAFF.

This chain joins TRBV6-2 or TRBV6-3 and TRBJ1-1, with TRBD1 matching 10 bases. Germline V lookup: CDR1 MNHEY, CDR2 SVGEGT. CDR3 size: 16 residues. V was clipped by 6 bases and J by 1 base; unmatched bases: 8. CDR3 in DNA: TGTGCCAGCAGGATGACAGGGGGCGCATGGAACACTGAAGCTTTCTTT. It yields the protein CASRMTGGAWNTEAFF.

The rearrangement joins TRBV6-1 to TRBJ2-5; 7 bases match TRBD1. The CDR3 has 15 amino acids. Trimming cost V 6 bases and J 7 bases; bases outside gene matches: 14. Germline CDR1 and CDR2: MNHNS and SASEGT. CDR3 nucleotide sequence: TGTGCCAGCAGCGCCGCCGCCAGCGCAGGGGGGACCCAGTACTTC. Amino acids: CASSAAASAGGTQYF.

The CDR3 coding sequence is TGTGCCAGCAGCGTAGTATGGGGCAACGATTACAATGAGCAGTTCTTC. Translation: CASSVVWGNDYNEQFF. The chain couples TRBV9 to TRBJ2-1; TRBD1 might be the D (5 bases). The CDR3 runs to 16 residues. Between the trimmed V and J ends, which lost 0 bases and 4 bases, there was a span of 14 bases. Germline CDR1 and CDR2: SGDLS and YYNGEE.

This rearrangement joins TRBV7-9 to TRBJ2-1; 7 bases agree with TRBD1. The junction had 10 bases not matched to a gene; V was cut back by 6 bases and J by 5 bases. CDR1 is SEHNR and CDR2 is FQNEAQ in the germline V gene (reference sequence). This CDR3 is 15 amino acids long. The CDR3 DNA is TGTGCCAGCAGTTTTCCGGGACAGCTGAACAATGAGCAGTTCTTC. Translated, it gives CASSFPGQLNNEQFF.

This chain uses TRBV12-3 or TRBV12-4 with TRBJ2-3; D is possibly TRBD1 (6 bases). Trimming shortened V by 4 bases and J by 6 bases, and 23 bases separated the two germline ends. The CDR3 has 17 residues. The CDR3 loop is CASSSPPLAGDPDTQYF. The CDR3 nucleotides read TGTGCCAGCAGTTCTCCCCCGTTGGCAGGGGACCCGGATACGCAGTATTTT.

The chain uses TRBV6-1 and TRBJ2-7; D is perhaps TRBD1 (5 bases). This CDR3 has 11 residues. CDR1 is MNHNS and CDR2 is SASEGT in the germline V gene. The V end was cut by 3 bases, the J end by 6 bases, with 6 bases between. The CDR3 bases are TGTGCCAGCAGTGACGACAGCGAGCAGTACGTC. Encoded protein: CASSDDSEQYV.

The genes are TRBV15 and TRBJ2-5; D perhaps matches TRBD1 (5 bases). The CDR3 consists of 13 residues. In germline, CDR1 is LNHNV, CDR2 YYDKDF (reference sequence). The V end was cut by 6 bases, the J end by 7 bases, with 15 bases between. DNA for the CDR3: TGTGCCACCAGTATTCGCAGGGAAGTGACCCAGTACTTC. This sequence encodes CATSIRREVTQYF. Filled out from reference TRBV15 and TRBJ2-5, the complete variable domain reads DAMVIQNPRYQVTQFGKPVTLSCSQTLNHNVMYWYQQKSSQAPKLLFHYYDKDFNNEADTPDNFQSRRPNTSFCFLDIRSPGLGDTAMYLCATSIRREVTQYFGPGTRLLVL.

This clonotype was seen only a few times. The chain recombines TRBV5-1 with TRBJ2-1; D may be TRBD1 or TRBD2 (5 bases each). The V gene's germline CDR1 is SGHRS and CDR2 YFSETQ. The V end was cut by 3 bases, the J end by 8 bases, with 18 bases between. The CDR3 runs 15 residues. CDR3 amino acids: CASSWGRRKDDEQFF. CDR3 bases: TGCGCCAGCAGCTGGGGACGGCGAAAAGACGATGAGCAGTTCTTC.

The chain has TRBV30 and TRBJ1-1; D is uncertain. Germline V gene sequence: CDR1 GTSNPN, CDR2 SVGIG (reference sequence). The V and J ends lost 4 bases and 1 base respectively, with 7 bases between them. CDR3 size: 12 residues. The CDR3 nucleotides are TGTGCCTGGACCCCAGGGAACACTGAAGCTTTCTTT. This translates into CAWTPGNTEAFF.

J is TRBJ1-1 and V is TRBV5-6, with D possibly matching TRBD1 (5 bases). The V end was cut by 2 bases, the J end by 6 bases, with 14 bases between. The CDR3 consists of 14 residues. Germline V gene sequence: CDR1 SGHDT, CDR2 YYEEEE. CDR3 amino acids: CASSFPSRGPEAFF. Here the CDR3 DNA reads TGTGCCAGCAGCTTCCCCTCTCGGGGACCTGAAGCTTTCTTT. The whole variable domain, remainder taken from reference TRBV5-6 and TRBJ1-1, is DAGVTQSPTHLIKTRGQQVTLRCSPKSGHDTVSWYQQALGQGPQFIFQYYEEEERQRGNFPDRFSGHQFPNYSSELNVNALLLGDSALYLCASSFPSRGPEAFFGQGTRLTVV.